A single sample gave rise to the 20 T cell receptor beta chains below, sequenced in a study of regulatory T cells in long-lasting Graves disease listed by TCRdb under 2021. Libraries were built with multiplex PCR. TCRdb lists the instrument as Illumina HiSeq 4000. To build TCR beta libraries, CDR3 regions were amplified by Arm-PCR using iRepertoire HTBI primers. Using fastp trimming at Q25 and MiXCR clonotype assembly, TCRdb reanalyzed the public sequencing data and kept in-frame beta chains. Rows matching on CDR3 protein sequence are summarized as one entry with the most common DNA and genes. This sample lists about 340,000 distinct CDR3 sequences; about 20% were detected once. Of the sample, 25% to 30% is held by the ten largest clones. The sample's time point label is to be understood as: persistent/refractory GD, antithyroid drugs over 5 years with positive TRAb. For both TCR sequencing and RNA sequencing, RNA was extracted from PBMCs in TRIzol.

The sample here was peripheral blood mononuclear cells (PBMCs), taken when the disease was refractory, from a patient treated with antithyroid drugs. The receptors were gathered from a female donor with Graves disease.

The chain combines TRBV7-2 with TRBJ1-2; tentative D call: TRBD1 (6 bases). V lost 5 bases, J lost 0 bases, and 13 bases lay in between. The CDR3 contains 15 residues. The germline CDR1 and CDR2 sequences are SGHTA and FQGNSA. The CDR3 sequence is CASSTRDTTNYGYTF. CDR3 DNA sequence: TGTGCCAGCAGCACCCGGGACACAACTAACTATGGCTACACCTTC.

A word on this clonotype: One end of the junction fails to match germline, which may point to a read error. V is TRBV7-9 and J is TRBJ2-5; 7 bases are shared with TRBD2. CDR1 and CDR2 (germline): SEHNR, FQNEAQ (reference sequence). The CDR3 is made up of 19 amino acids. CDR3 DNA sequence: TGTGCCAGCAGCTTAGTTTACGGGTGGGGGACTAAAGATCAAGGGACCCAGTACTTC. It specifies CASSLVYGWGTKDQGTQYF.

This clonotype was counted a few times. The V gene is TRBV19, the J gene TRBJ1-2, with 7 bases identical to TRBD1. V was pared by 6 bases and J by 8 bases, with 9 bases of the junction left unmatched. Looked up from germline, CDR1 is LNHDA and CDR2 is SQIVND (reference sequence). The CDR3 totals 13 residues. As DNA, the CDR3 is TGTGCCAGTAGGAATCAGGGGGATCGCGGCTACACCTTC. As protein: CASRNQGDRGYTF.

This clonotype was detected many times. The rearrangement uses TRBV12-3 or TRBV12-4 and TRBJ2-1; 13 bases align to TRBD2. The CDR3 consists of 17 residues. V gave up 8 bases and J gave up 6 bases; unmatched junction bases: 13. The CDR3 DNA follows: TGTGCCAGCTCGTGGACTAGCGGGAGCAATGGCCCCAATGAGCAGTTCTTC. This encodes CASSWTSGSNGPNEQFF.

This clonotype appeared many times. Here the CDR3 DNA reads TGTGCCAGCAGGCTGGGACAGGCCTACGAGCAGTACTTC. It is translated as CASRLGQAYEQYF. The chain has TRBV6-2 or TRBV6-3 and TRBJ2-7; 8 bases agree with TRBD1. V shed 6 bases, J shed 2 bases, and the junction held 3 bases outside the gene matches. The CDR3 has 13 amino acids. Germline V lookup: CDR1 MNHEY, CDR2 SVGEGT.

This clonotype was counted at least ten times. The CDR3 DNA sequence: TGTGCCAGCAGTGGCGGGCCCTACGAGCAGTACTTC. Translating it yields CASSGGPYEQYF. V gene TRBV2 combines with J gene TRBJ2-7, with D possibly being TRBD2 (5 bases). V was pared by 4 bases and J by 2 bases, with 6 bases between. CDR3 length: 12 amino acids. Germline CDR1 is SNHLY and CDR2 is FYNNEI.

This clonotype was observed at least ten times. The rearrangement links TRBV12-3 or TRBV12-4 to TRBJ2-7; D possibly corresponds to TRBD1 (5 bases). The CDR3 totals 14 residues. The V end was cut by 2 bases, the J end by 4 bases, with 12 bases between. This chain's CDR3 is CASSLTGPVYEQYF. The CDR3 region has the DNA TGTGCCAGCAGTTTAACAGGCCCTGTGTACGAGCAGTACTTC.

V is TRBV6-2 or TRBV6-3 and J is TRBJ2-5; the D gene is possibly TRBD1 (6 bases). Trimming took 5 bases from V and 4 from J, leaving 11 bases between them. CDR3 length: 13 residues. CDR1 and CDR2 (germline): MNHEY, SVGEGT. The CDR3 reads CASSGQLRETQYF. DNA of the CDR3: TGTGCCAGCAGTGGACAGCTGCGAGAGACCCAGTACTTC.

This chain uses TRBV7-2 with TRBJ1-3; D unresolved. The CDR3 runs to 15 residues. The V end lost 5 bases, the J end lost 0 bases, and 11 bases lay between the germline ends. Germline V gives CDR1 SGHTA, CDR2 FQGNSA. In DNA form, the CDR3 reads TGTGCCAGCAGCACCCCCCTTCTCTCTGGAAACACCATATATTTT. It translates to CASSTPLLSGNTIYF.

This clonotype was observed many times. CDR3 nucleotide sequence: TGTGCCAGCAGTTACACCGACGGCAAGAACACTGAAGCTTTCTTT. It is translated as CASSYTDGKNTEAFF. The chain recombines TRBV6-5 with TRBJ1-1; D gene unclear. Germline V gene lookup returns CDR1 MNHEY and CDR2 SVGAGI. The V end lost 2 bases, the J end lost 1 base, and 11 bases lay between the germline ends. This CDR3 spans 15 amino acids.

In this sample, this clonotype turned up many times. This rearrangement joins TRBV2 to TRBJ2-7; D gene uncertain. There are 14 residues in the CDR3. The germline V and J ends were trimmed by 7 bases and 5 bases, with 18 bases remaining between them. Germline assignment: CDR1 SNHLY and CDR2 FYNNEI. The CDR3 nucleotides are TGTGCCAGCATTCTTCAATGGGGTATCAACGAGCAGTACTTC. Protein product: CASILQWGINEQYF.

This clonotype was picked up many times. The rearrangement joins TRBV7-9 to TRBJ1-4; no reliable D call. CDR1 is SEHNR and CDR2 is FQNEAQ in the germline V gene (reference sequence). The germline V and J ends were trimmed by 5 bases and 6 bases, with 13 bases remaining between them. This CDR3 comprises 14 residues. Here the CDR3 reads CASSPFVADEKLFF. The CDR3 bases are TGTGCCAGCAGCCCTTTCGTAGCAGATGAAAAACTGTTTTTT.

This clonotype was observed a handful of times. The rearrangement links TRBV12-3 or TRBV12-4 to TRBJ2-5; possibly TRBD1 for D (5 bases). V lost 2 bases and J 2 bases, leaving 12 bases between the germline ends. The CDR3 runs 15 residues. In DNA, the CDR3 is TGTGCCAGCAGTTTAAACAGGTTTTCACAAGAGACCCAGTACTTC. It specifies CASSLNRFSQETQYF.

Only a few counts were recorded for this clonotype. The chain links TRBV6-5 to TRBJ1-4; D unclear. V lost 0 bases to trimming and J lost 4 bases, with 9 bases between them. Per the germline V gene, CDR1 is MNHEY and CDR2 is SVGAGI. The CDR3 consists of 15 residues. The chain's CDR3 is CASSYSSWFNEKLFF. The CDR3 DNA sequence: TGTGCCAGCAGTTACTCGTCGTGGTTTAATGAAAAACTGTTTTTT.

In this sample, this clonotype turned up a few times. The rearrangement joins TRBV9 to TRBJ1-1, with D unclear. The germline V and J ends were trimmed by 0 bases and 4 bases, with 13 bases remaining between them. The CDR3 spans 15 residues. Germline assignment: CDR1 SGDLS and CDR2 YYNGEE. CDR3 sequence reads: CASSVGVLMGTEAFF. For the CDR3, the DNA is TGTGCCAGCAGCGTAGGGGTTTTGATGGGCACTGAAGCTTTCTTT.

This clonotype was picked up many times. V is TRBV28 and J is TRBJ2-7; D is perhaps TRBD2 (5 bases). Germline lookup yields CDR1 MDHEN and CDR2 SYDVKM. The CDR3 contains 12 residues. Trimming took 3 bases from V and 2 from J, leaving 5 bases between them. In nucleotides, the CDR3 is TGTGCCAGCAGTTTGAGGGCCTACGAGCAGTACTTC. As protein: CASSLRAYEQYF. The entire variable domain, with the rest obtained from reference TRBV28 and TRBJ2-7, is as follows: DVKVTQSSRYLVKRTGEKVFLECVQDMDHENMFWYRQDPGLGLRLIYFSYDVKMKEKGDIPEGYSVSREKKERFSLILESASTNQTSMYLCASSLRAYEQYFGPGTRLTVT.

V usage is TRBV4-1 and J usage is TRBJ2-2; D gene uncertain. This CDR3 has 15 amino acids. Trimming stripped 0 bases from V and 2 bases from J, with 7 bases between. The germline V gene has CDR1 MGHRA and CDR2 YSYEKL. CDR3 sequence (DNA): TGCGCCAGCAGCCAAGAGCCTTATAACACCGGGGAGCTGTTTTTT. This codes for CASSQEPYNTGELFF.

This clonotype was seen repeatedly, ten times or more. V is TRBV7-8 and J is TRBJ1-2; D gene ambiguous. Germline CDR1 SGHVS, CDR2 FQNEAQ. V was clipped by 0 bases and J by 3 bases, with 8 bases between them. The CDR3 consists of 14 residues. The CDR3 reads CASSLAGWDYGYTF. The DNA of the CDR3 is TGTGCCAGCAGCTTAGCGGGGTGGGACTATGGCTACACCTTC.

This clonotype was seen ten or more times. CDR3 sequence reads: CAWRTSGAKNIQYF. The DNA for the CDR3 is TGTGCCTGGAGGACTAGCGGAGCCAAAAACATTCAGTACTTC. This rearrangement joins TRBV30 to TRBJ2-4; 9 positions agree with TRBD2. With 3 bases clipped from V and 0 bases from J, the junction kept 0 bases outside the gene matches. The germline V gene has CDR1 GTSNPN and CDR2 SVGIG (reference sequence). This CDR3 is built from 14 residues.

This clonotype was seen ten or more times. The rearrangement joins TRBV25-1 to TRBJ1-1, with a weak D call TRBD1 (5 bases). Germline V CDR1 and CDR2: MGHDK, SYGVNS. The V end was cut by 4 bases, the J end by 1 base, with 7 bases between. The CDR3 consists of 13 residues. This chain's CDR3 is CASSVGQNTEAFF. The CDR3 region has the DNA TGTGCCAGCAGTGTAGGACAGAACACTGAAGCTTTCTTT.